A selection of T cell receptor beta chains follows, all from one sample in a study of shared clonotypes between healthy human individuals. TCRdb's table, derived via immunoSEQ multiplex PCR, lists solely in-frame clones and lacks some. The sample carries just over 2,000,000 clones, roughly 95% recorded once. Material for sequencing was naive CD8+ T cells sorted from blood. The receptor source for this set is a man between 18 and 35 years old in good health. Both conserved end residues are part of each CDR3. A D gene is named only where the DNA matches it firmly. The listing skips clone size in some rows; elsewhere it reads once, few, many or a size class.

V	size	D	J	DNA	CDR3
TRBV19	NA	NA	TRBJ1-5	TGTGCCAGTCACGACGGGCGCAATCAGCCCCAGCATTTT	CASHDGRNQPQHF
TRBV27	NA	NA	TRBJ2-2	TGTGCCAGCAGTTTCCAGGGGGGCACCGGGGAGCTGTTTTTT	CASSFQGGTGELFF
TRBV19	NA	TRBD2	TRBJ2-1	TGTGCCAGTAGTATAGTGGCGGGAGGGGTCAATGAGCAGTTCTTC	CASSIVAGGVNEQFF
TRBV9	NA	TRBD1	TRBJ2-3	TGTGCCAGCAGCCCCGGGACAGGGGCGACAGATACGCAGTATTTT	CASSPGTGATDTQYF
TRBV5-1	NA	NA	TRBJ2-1	TGCGCCAGCAGCTTGGAACAGGGTCTCTACAATGAGCAGTTCTTC	CASSLEQGLYNEQFF
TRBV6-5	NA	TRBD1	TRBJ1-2	TGTGCCAGCAGTTTAGGGGACAGGGATGGCTACACCTTC	CASSLGDRDGYTF
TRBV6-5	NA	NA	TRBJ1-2	TGTGCCAGCAGGAGCGGATACGGCTACACCTTC	CASRSGYGYTF
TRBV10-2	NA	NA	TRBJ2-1	TGCGCCAGCAGCGATGGGGACCAACAGTTGAGCTACAATGAGCAGTTCTTC	CASSDGDQQLSYNEQFF
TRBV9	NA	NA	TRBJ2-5	TGTGCCAGCAGCACAGGACAGCTAACCCGGGAGACCCAGTACTTC	CASSTGQLTRETQYF
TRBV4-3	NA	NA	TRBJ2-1	TGCGCCAGCAGCCAGTTGGGCACCAATGAGCAGTTCTTC	CASSQLGTNEQFF
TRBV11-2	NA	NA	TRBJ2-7	TGTGCCAGCACCCCAGCCGGGGCAGGAGGCTACGAGCAGTACTTC	CASTPAGAGGYEQYF
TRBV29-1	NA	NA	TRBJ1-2	TGCAGCGTTGAAGATCTAGGCACACCTAACTATGGCTACACCTTC	CSVEDLGTPNYGYTF
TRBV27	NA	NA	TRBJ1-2	TGTGCCAGCAGTCCAGGAGGTCGGGGACGAGGCTACACCTTC	CASSPGGRGRGYTF
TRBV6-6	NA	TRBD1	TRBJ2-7	TGTGCCACTTATGGACAGGGCTACGAGCAGTACTTC	CATYGQGYEQYF
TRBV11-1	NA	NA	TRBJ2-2	TGTGCCAGCAGCTTCGACGACCGGGGGAGGAGCACCGGGGAGCTGTTTTTT	CASSFDDRGRSTGELFF
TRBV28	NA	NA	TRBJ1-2	TGTGCCAGCAGCGGGTTTCTTAACTATGGCTACACCTTC	CASSGFLNYGYTF
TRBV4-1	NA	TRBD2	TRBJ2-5	TGCGCCAGCAGTCTTGGGCCTAGCGGGAGAGACCAAGAGACCCAGTACTTC	CASSLGPSGRDQETQYF
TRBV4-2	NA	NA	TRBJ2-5	TGTGCCAGCAGCCAAGCCGATCACGGTCCAGGGAGGCAAGAGACCCAGTACTTC	CASSQADHGPGRQETQYF
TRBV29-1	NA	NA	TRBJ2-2	TGCAGCGTTGTACGGGGACACACCGGGGAGCTGTTTTTT	CSVVRGHTGELFF
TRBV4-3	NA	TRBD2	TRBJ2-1	TGCGCCAGCAGCCGAAATGGTGGTCTAGCGGGAAGAAATGAGCAGTTCTTC	CASSRNGGLAGRNEQFF
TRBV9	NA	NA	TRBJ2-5	TGTGCCAGCAGCGTAGGGCAGGGTTTACAGACCCAGTACTTC	CASSVGQGLQTQYF
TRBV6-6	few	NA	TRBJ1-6	TGTGCCAGCAGTTACTCTACGGCTTATTCACCCCTCCACTTT	CASSYSTAYSPLHF
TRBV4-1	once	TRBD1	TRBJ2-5	TGCGCCAGCAGCCATGGCAGGACAGGGTCTGGTGAGACCCAGTACTTC	CASSHGRTGSGETQYF
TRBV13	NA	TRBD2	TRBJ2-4	TGTGCCAGCAGCTTAAGGGTAGGGACTAGCGGAAACATTCAGTACTTC	CASSLRVGTSGNIQYF
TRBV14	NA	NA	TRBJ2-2	TGTGCCAGCAGCTTAACTCACACCGGGGAGCTGTTTTTT	CASSLTHTGELFF
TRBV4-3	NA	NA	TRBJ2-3	TGCGCCAGCAGCCAACACGAGGGTATACTCACAGATACGCAGTATTTT	CASSQHEGILTDTQYF
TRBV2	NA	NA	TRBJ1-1	TGTGCCAGCAGCTCCGGGAGAAAAAACACTGAAGCTTTCTTT	CASSSGRKNTEAFF
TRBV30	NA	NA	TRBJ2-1	TGTGCCTGGAGTGTATTTAGGCTAGCTAGTGAGCAGTTCTTC	CAWSVFRLASEQFF
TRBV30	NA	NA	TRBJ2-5	TGTGCCTGGAGCTTAGGGCAAGAGACCCAGTACTTC	CAWSLGQETQYF
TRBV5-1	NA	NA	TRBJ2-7	TGCGCCAGCAGCGGGGGTTACGAGCAGTACTTC	CASSGGYEQYF
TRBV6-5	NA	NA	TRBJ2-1	TGTGCCAGCAGTGGAACAGGGAATGAGCAGTTCTTC	CASSGTGNEQFF
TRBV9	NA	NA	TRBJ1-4	TGTGCCAGCAGCGTAGAGAGAGGGCCTAATGAAAAACTGTTTTTT	CASSVERGPNEKLFF
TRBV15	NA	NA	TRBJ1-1	TGTGCCAGCCTCGGGGCAGGGACTGAAGCTTTCTTT	CASLGAGTEAFF
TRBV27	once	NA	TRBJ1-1	TGTGCCAGCAGTTTAGGGCGGTACACTGAAGCTTTCTTT	CASSLGRYTEAFF
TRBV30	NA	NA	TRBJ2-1	TGTGCCTGGAGTGTACTGAGGAGGGGGGACTGGGAGCAGTTCTTC	CAWSVLRRGDWEQFF
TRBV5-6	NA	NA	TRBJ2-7	TGTGCCAGCAGCTTTCTTAGGCAGGTGCCGTACAACGAGCAGTACTTC	CASSFLRQVPYNEQYF
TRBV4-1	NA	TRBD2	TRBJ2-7	TGCGCCAGCAGCCAAGACTCGGGAGGGCCGACTTTCTACGAGCAGTACTTC	CASSQDSGGPTFYEQYF
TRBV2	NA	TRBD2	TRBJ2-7	TGTGCCAGCGGTGGGACTAGCGGGAGGTACGAGCAGTACTTC	CASGGTSGRYEQYF